Below, 23 T cell receptor beta chains from the same sample are listed, as sequenced in a study of CD8 T cells in ankylosing spondylitis. Which antigens these TCRs recognize remains unknown. TCRdb fed the 5' RACE reads into MiXCR, producing one record per CDR3 protein. In the table there are about 330,000 distinct CDR3 sequences, roughly 8% of which are singletons. Study findings and constraints: Ankylosing spondylitis blood seemed to carry a telltale TCR beta motif made of roughly eight highly homologous variants.

The sequenced sample was blood, either unsorted or a sorted T cell fraction (not recorded which). The receptors were sampled from a male donor with ankylosing spondylitis.

The sample holds many counts of this clonotype. The chain has TRBV12-3 or TRBV12-4 and TRBJ2-3; perhaps TRBD2 as D (6 bases). The V end lost 10 bases, the J end lost 6 bases, and 14 bases lay between the germline ends. The CDR3 totals 12 residues. The CDR3 region has the DNA TGTGCCACGGGGGACTTCGTTGATACGCAGTATTTT. The encoded protein is CATGDFVDTQYF.

The chain uses TRBV5-1 and TRBJ1-2; D is ambiguous. V shed 0 bases and J shed 1 base, with 4 bases lying between them. The CDR3 loop spans 13 amino acids. Germline CDR1 and CDR2: SGHRS and YFSETQ. The chain's CDR3 is CASSLDGNYGYTF. CDR3 bases: TGCGCCAGCAGCTTGGACGGTAACTATGGCTACACCTTC.

This clonotype showed up just a few times. This chain uses TRBV24-1 with TRBJ2-7, with D uncertain. The CDR3 loop spans 14 amino acids. Germline CDR1 KGHDR, CDR2 SFDVKD. V lost 2 bases and J lost 4, with 11 bases in between. CDR3 bases: TGTGCCACCAGTGATTCCCTCTATCCGTACGAGCAGTACTTC. Translating it yields CATSDSLYPYEQYF.

The chain couples TRBV21-1 to TRBJ2-1. TRBV21-1 constitutes a pseudogene. The CDR3 consists of 10 residues. CDR3 coding DNA: TGTGCCAGCGGGTTGGATGAGCAGTTCTTC. Its translation: CASGLDEQFF.

The genes are TRBV5-1 and TRBJ2-7; D uncertain. There are 14 residues in the CDR3. Deletions cut 2 bases from V and 4 bases from J, with 13 bases between. Looked up from germline, CDR1 is SGHRS and CDR2 is YFSETQ. CDR3 DNA sequence: TGCGCCAGCAGCTTTGAATCTGGAATGTACGAGCAGTACTTC. It specifies CASSFESGMYEQYF.

This chain links TRBV29-1 with TRBJ2-7; D is perhaps TRBD1 or TRBD2 (5 bases each). CDR1 and CDR2 (germline): SQVTM, ANQGSEA. Trimming shortened V by 4 bases and J by 4 bases, and 8 bases separated the two germline ends. This CDR3 comprises 11 residues. In nucleotides, the CDR3 is TGCAGCGTTGGGGGGTCATACGAGCAGTACTTC. As protein: CSVGGSYEQYF.

This clonotype was counted many times. One end of the junction does not line up with germline, which may come from a read error. The chain joins TRBV7-7 to TRBJ2-5, with 8 bases aligning to TRBD1. The CDR3 covers 15 residues. The germline V gene has CDR1 SSHAT and CDR2 FNYEAQ (reference sequence). The CDR3 loop is CASSLGTGVQETQYF. The CDR3 DNA follows: TGTGCTAGCAGCTTGGGGACAGGAGTTCAAGAGACCCAGTACTTC.

This chain uses TRBV25-1 with TRBJ2-2; 12 nucleotides align to TRBD1. CDR3 length: 21 residues. The junction had 12 bases not matched to a gene; V was cut back by 1 base and J by 0 bases. Germline CDR1 MGHDK, CDR2 SYGVNS. Here the CDR3 DNA reads TGTGCCAGCAGTGAATGGTACCAATTGGGACAGGGGGCGGCGAACACCGGGGAGCTGTTTTTT. This gives the protein CASSEWYQLGQGAANTGELFF.

The chain is built from TRBV28 and TRBJ2-7; TRBD1 matches at 8 bases. The CDR3 contains 15 residues. The V and J ends lost 5 bases and 0 bases, in that order; junction bases with no gene match: 6. Germline CDR1 reads MDHEN; CDR2 reads SYDVKM. CDR3 bases: TGTGCCAGCAGTCTCTGGACAGGGTACTCCTACGAGCAGTACTTC. Translating gives CASSLWTGYSYEQYF. Together with reference TRBV28 and TRBJ2-7, the CDR3 gives the full variable domain: DVKVTQSSRYLVKRTGEKVFLECVQDMDHENMFWYRQDPGLGLRLIYFSYDVKMKEKGDIPEGYSVSREKKERFSLILESASTNQTSMYLCASSLWTGYSYEQYFGPGTRLTVT.

The chain carries TRBV27 and TRBJ1-5; weak D call: TRBD1 (5 bases). The CDR3 has 14 amino acids. Germline values: CDR1 MNHEY, CDR2 SMNVEV (reference sequence). The ends were cut back, 5 bases at V and 9 bases at J, with 17 bases in the middle. This CDR3 is CASSLGRSIRPQHF. In DNA form, the CDR3 reads TGTGCCAGCAGTCTGGGACGGTCCATAAGGCCCCAGCATTTT.

This clonotype was seen ten or more times. The rearrangement links TRBV7-2 to TRBJ2-7, with 11 bases aligning to TRBD2. This CDR3 has 14 amino acids. The J segment lost 5 bases and the V segment lost 4 bases, leaving 4 bases of the junction unmatched. CDR1 is SGHTA, CDR2 FQGNSA, per germline. As DNA, the CDR3 is TGTGCCAGCAGCTCCCTAGCGGGAGGTAACGAGCAGTACTTC. It yields the protein CASSSLAGGNEQYF. The full variable domain, rest sourced from reference TRBV7-2 and TRBJ2-7, is GAGVSQSPSNKVTEKGKDVELRCDPISGHTALYWYRQSLGQGLEFLIYFQGNSAPDKSGLPSDRFSAERTGGSVSTLTIQRTQQEDSAVYLCASSSLAGGNEQYFGPGTRLTVT.

This clonotype was picked up a small number of times. The CDR3 coding sequence is TGCGCCAGCAGCCAGGATCTTGTCAGCACAGATACGCAGTATTTT. This gives the protein CASSQDLVSTDTQYF. The chain recombines TRBV4-3 with TRBJ2-3; D unclear. Germline assignment: CDR1 LGHNA and CDR2 YSLEER. Deletions cut 3 bases from V and 0 bases from J, with 10 bases between. CDR3 length equals 15 residues.

This clonotype was seen more than once but under ten times. The chain uses TRBV12-3 or TRBV12-4 and TRBJ1-2; TRBD1 matches at 7 bases. With 6 bases clipped from V and 2 bases from J, the junction kept 3 bases outside the gene matches. CDR3 length: 13 amino acids. CDR3 amino acids: CASRPGQNYGYTF. The CDR3, as DNA: TGTGCCAGCAGGCCGGGACAGAACTATGGCTACACCTTC.

This clonotype appeared many times. The V call is TRBV12-3 or TRBV12-4, the J call TRBJ1-1; D not certain. The CDR3 is made up of 14 amino acids. V shed 6 bases and J shed 1 base, with 12 bases lying between them. In nucleotides, the CDR3 is TGTGCCAGCAGAGACTCCATCCCGAACACTGAAGCTTTCTTT. Amino acids: CASRDSIPNTEAFF.

The chain employs TRBV5-1 and TRBJ2-1; unclear D gene. The CDR3 has 17 amino acids. Germline values: CDR1 SGHRS, CDR2 YFSETQ. Trimming cost V 0 bases and J 4 bases, with 17 bases left between them. CDR3 region: CASSLVRSPPPYNEQFF. DNA for the CDR3: TGCGCCAGCAGCTTGGTTCGCTCGCCCCCACCTTACAATGAGCAGTTCTTC.

J is TRBJ2-7 and V is TRBV5-1, with 9 bases lining up with TRBD2. The germline gives CDR1 SGHRS, CDR2 YFSETQ. CDR3 length equals 14 residues. Trimming at V came to 4 bases and at J to 5 bases, leaving 7 bases not matched to a gene. CDR3 sequence: CASSPGLASDEQYF. The CDR3 DNA follows: TGCGCCAGCAGCCCCGGACTAGCGTCGGACGAGCAGTACTTC.

This clonotype was picked up many times. The J gene is TRBJ2-1, the V gene TRBV5-1; 9 positions agree with TRBD1. The CDR3 totals 15 residues. CDR1 SGHRS and CDR2 YFSETQ come from the germline V gene. Germline trimming cut 4 bases from V and 12 bases from J; bases unmatched to any gene: 14. The CDR3 DNA follows: TGCGCCAGCAGCGTCGGGACAGGGTGGAGAGGTGGGCAGTTCTTC. Protein: CASSVGTGWRGGQFF. The whole variable domain, remainder taken from reference TRBV5-1 and TRBJ2-1, is KAGVTQTPRYLIKTRGQQVTLSCSPISGHRSVSWYQQTPGQGLQFLFEYFSETQRNKGNFPGRFSGRQFSNSRSEMNVSTLELGDSALYLCASSVGTGWRGGQFFGPGTRLTVL.

The sample holds a few counts of this clonotype. J is TRBJ2-1 and V is TRBV7-9; TRBD2 is a possible D gene (5 bases). The length of the CDR3 is 12 residues. The V and J ends lost 5 bases and 7 bases respectively, with 9 bases between them. Germline V gene sequence: CDR1 SEHNR, CDR2 FQNEAQ (reference sequence). The CDR3 DNA reads as TGTGCCAGCAGCCCCTCGGGGAATGAGCAGTTCTTC. Translated, it gives CASSPSGNEQFF.

This clonotype has just a few counts. The V gene is TRBV3-1, the J gene TRBJ1-5; D remains unclear. CDR3 length: 15 residues. The V end lost 4 bases, the J end lost 2 bases, and 12 bases lay between the germline ends. CDR1 is LGHDT, CDR2 YNNKEL, per germline (reference sequence). CDR3 residues: CASSPFREGNQPQHF. CDR3 in DNA: TGTGCCAGCAGCCCTTTTCGGGAGGGCAATCAGCCCCAGCATTTT.

This clonotype was found a few times. This chain links TRBV5-1 with TRBJ2-2, with D possibly being TRBD2 (8 bases). V was pared by 3 bases and J by 7 bases, with 22 bases between. The CDR3 is 17 residues long. Germline V lookup: CDR1 SGHRS, CDR2 YFSETQ. CDR3 amino acids: CASSWDSSGTQNGELFF. CDR3 sequence (DNA): TGCGCCAGCAGCTGGGACAGTAGCGGGACTCAGAACGGGGAGCTGTTTTTT. Filled out from reference TRBV5-1 and TRBJ2-2, the complete variable domain reads KAGVTQTPRYLIKTRGQQVTLSCSPISGHRSVSWYQQTPGQGLQFLFEYFSETQRNKGNFPGRFSGRQFSNSRSEMNVSTLELGDSALYLCASSWDSSGTQNGELFFGEGSRLTVL.

This clonotype was seen a few times. The V and J genes are TRBV20-1 and TRBJ2-1; 11 bases fit TRBD2. CDR3 length: 16 amino acids. V lost 3 bases and J lost 4; bases outside the gene matches: 8. Looked up from germline, CDR1 is DFQATT and CDR2 is SNEGSKA (reference sequence). The CDR3 coding sequence is TGCAGTGCTAGGGTAGCGGGAGGGCCCTCGTACAATGAGCAGTTCTTC. It yields the protein CSARVAGGPSYNEQFF.

This clonotype was recorded at least ten times. This chain joins TRBV20-1 and TRBJ2-1, with D uncertain. V lost 6 bases to trimming and J lost 2 bases, with 11 bases between them. Germline V lookup: CDR1 DFQATT, CDR2 SNEGSKA (reference sequence). The CDR3 runs to 13 residues. CDR3 DNA sequence: TGCAGTGCCCCTGGGCCACCCTACAATGAGCAGTTCTTC. Translation gives CSAPGPPYNEQFF.

Only a few counts were recorded for this clonotype. The chain joins TRBV6-1 to TRBJ2-2; TRBD2 agrees at 12 bases. The CDR3 is 16 residues long. Germline CDR1 MNHNS, CDR2 SASEGT. V shed 4 bases and J 4 bases; nucleotides not matched to a gene: 4. CDR3 residues: CASSGRLAGVTGELFF. The CDR3 coding sequence is TGTGCCAGCAGTGGAAGACTAGCGGGAGTCACCGGGGAGCTGTTTTTT.